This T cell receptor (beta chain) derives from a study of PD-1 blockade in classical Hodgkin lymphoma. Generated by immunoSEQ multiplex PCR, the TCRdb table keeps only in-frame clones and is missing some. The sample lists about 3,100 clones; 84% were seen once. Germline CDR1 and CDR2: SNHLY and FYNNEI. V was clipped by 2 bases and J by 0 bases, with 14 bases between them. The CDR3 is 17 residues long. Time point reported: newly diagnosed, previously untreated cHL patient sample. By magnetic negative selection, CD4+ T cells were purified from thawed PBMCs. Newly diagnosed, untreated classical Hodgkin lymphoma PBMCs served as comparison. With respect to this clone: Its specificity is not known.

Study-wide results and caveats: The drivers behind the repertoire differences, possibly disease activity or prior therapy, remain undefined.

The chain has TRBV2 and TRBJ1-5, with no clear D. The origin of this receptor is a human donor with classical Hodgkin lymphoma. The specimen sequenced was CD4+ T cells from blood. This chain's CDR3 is CASSEFGQFNSNQPQHF. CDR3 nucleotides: TGTGCCAGCAGTGAATTTGGGCAGTTTAATAGCAATCAGCCCCAGCATTTT.